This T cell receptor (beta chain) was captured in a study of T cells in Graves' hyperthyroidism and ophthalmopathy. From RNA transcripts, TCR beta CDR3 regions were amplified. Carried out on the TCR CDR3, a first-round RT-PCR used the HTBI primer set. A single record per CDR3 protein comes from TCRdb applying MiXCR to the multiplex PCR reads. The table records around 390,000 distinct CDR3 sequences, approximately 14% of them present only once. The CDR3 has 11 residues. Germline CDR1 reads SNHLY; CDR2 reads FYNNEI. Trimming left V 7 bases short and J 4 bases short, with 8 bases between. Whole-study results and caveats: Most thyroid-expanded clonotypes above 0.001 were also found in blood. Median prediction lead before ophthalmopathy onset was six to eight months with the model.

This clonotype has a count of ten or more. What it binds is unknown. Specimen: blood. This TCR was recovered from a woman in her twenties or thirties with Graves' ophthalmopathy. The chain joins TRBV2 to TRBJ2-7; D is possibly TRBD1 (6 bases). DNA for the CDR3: TGTGCCAGCATAGACAGGTACGAGCAGTACTTC. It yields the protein CASIDRYEQYF.